The 32 T cell receptor beta chains below all came from one sample that was sequenced in a study of T cell clones after liver transplantation. The protocol was immunoSEQ multiplex PCR, while the TCRdb copy is restricted to in-frame clones and leaves out a portion. Of about 80,000 clones listed, roughly 85% are singletons. This material consisted of CD4+ T cells from blood, taken just over 45 months after liver transplant. The receptors shown here come from a human patient who received a liver transplant. Part of the T cells may come from the graft donor.

The V call is TRBV11-2, the J call TRBJ2-7; 9 nucleotides line up with TRBD2. The CDR3 runs to 16 residues. With V trimmed by 0 bases and J by 4 bases, 7 bases remained unmatched. Germline CDR1 is SGHAT and CDR2 is FQNNGV. CDR3 sequence: CASSLEASGIGYEQYF. In DNA, the CDR3 is TGTGCCAGCAGCTTAGAGGCTAGCGGGATAGGTTACGAGCAGTACTTC. The full variable domain, with the rest looked up from reference TRBV11-2 and TRBJ2-7, is EAGVAQSPRYKIIEKRQSVAFWCNPISGHATLYWYQQILGQGPKLLIQFQNNGVVDDSQLPKDRFSAERLKGVDSTLKIQPAKLEDSAVYLCASSLEASGIGYEQYFGPGTRLTVT.

The rearrangement links TRBV28 to TRBJ1-1; weak D call: TRBD1 (6 bases). Germline loops: CDR1 MDHEN, CDR2 SYDVKM. The CDR3 sequence is 14 residues long. Trimming pared 8 bases from V and 3 bases from J, leaving 16 bases between. The CDR3 DNA reads TGTGCCAGCGGTCCGGCTGGGGGCGACACTGAAGCTTTCTTT. It encodes CASGPAGGDTEAFF. Using reference TRBV28 and TRBJ1-1 for the parts outside the CDR3, the full variable domain is DVKVTQSSRYLVKRTGEKVFLECVQDMDHENMFWYRQDPGLGLRLIYFSYDVKMKEKGDIPEGYSVSREKKERFSLILESASTNQTSMYLCASGPAGGDTEAFFGQGTRLTVV.

The CDR3 spells CASSDPSWSDTQYF. The CDR3 DNA reads as TGTGCCAGCAGTGATCCTAGTTGGTCGGATACGCAGTATTTT. The chain recombines TRBV6-1 with TRBJ2-3; D gene ambiguous. The germline V and J ends were trimmed by 3 bases and 6 bases, with 13 bases remaining between them. From germline, CDR1 is MNHNS and CDR2 SASEGT. The CDR3 consists of 14 residues.

The J gene is TRBJ2-7, the V gene TRBV7-2, with 7 bases lining up with TRBD2. The CDR3 covers 19 residues. Germline CDR1 SGHTA, CDR2 FQGNSA. V lost 5 bases to trimming and J lost 2 bases; unmatched junction nucleotides: 21. CDR3 nucleotide sequence: TGTGCCAGCAGCCCCCAGGGCGCGGGAGTGCTCAGCCGCGCCTACGAGCAGTACTTC. Translating gives CASSPQGAGVLSRAYEQYF. Filled out from reference TRBV7-2 and TRBJ2-7, the complete variable domain reads GAGVSQSPSNKVTEKGKDVELRCDPISGHTALYWYRQSLGQGLEFLIYFQGNSAPDKSGLPSDRFSAERTGGSVSTLTIQRTQQEDSAVYLCASSPQGAGVLSRAYEQYFGPGTRLTVT.

The rearrangement uses TRBV5-1 and TRBJ2-1; D perhaps matches TRBD2 (5 bases). In germline, CDR1 is SGHRS, CDR2 YFSETQ. The ends were cut back, 2 bases at V and 4 bases at J, with 10 bases in the middle. This CDR3 spans 14 amino acids. The CDR3 is CASSLSGNYNEQFF. CDR3 sequence (DNA): TGCGCCAGCAGCTTAAGCGGTAATTACAATGAGCAGTTCTTC.

The chain employs TRBV7-3 and TRBJ1-1; D is uncertain. Deletions cut 2 bases from V and 4 bases from J, with 14 bases between. Germline assignment: CDR1 SGHTA and CDR2 FQGTGA. CDR3 length: 15 amino acids. The CDR3 sequence is CASSLDPVGITEAFF. CDR3 bases: TGTGCCAGCAGCTTAGATCCGGTCGGGATCACTGAAGCTTTCTTT.

The chain links TRBV11-2 to TRBJ1-1; a weak D match, TRBD1 (5 bases). The germline V and J ends were trimmed by 1 base and 0 bases, with 18 bases remaining between them. This CDR3 comprises 18 residues. The V gene's germline CDR1 is SGHAT and CDR2 FQNNGV. CDR3 in amino acids: CASSLVMVRGPMNTEAFF. The CDR3 DNA reads as TGTGCCAGCAGCTTAGTCATGGTGCGGGGACCTATGAACACTGAAGCTTTCTTT.

The chain has TRBV28 and TRBJ1-2, with TRBD1 as a possible D gene (5 bases). Trimming left V 4 bases short and J 5 bases short, with 17 bases between. Germline CDR1 reads MDHEN; CDR2 reads SYDVKM. CDR3 length: 15 residues. The CDR3 sequence: CASSSARGELYGYTF. The DNA of the CDR3 is TGTGCCAGCAGTTCAGCGCGGGGGGAGCTATATGGCTACACCTTC.

The J gene is TRBJ1-5, the V gene TRBV6-5; tentatively, D is TRBD1 (5 bases). CDR1 MNHEY and CDR2 SVGAGI come from the germline V gene. The V gene lost 2 bases and the J gene lost 1 base, with 9 bases spanning the gap. The CDR3 length is 15 residues. The CDR3 DNA follows: TGTGCCAGCAGTTACGGTGGGGGGAGCAATCAGCCCCAGCATTTT. Encoded protein: CASSYGGGSNQPQHF.

The gene calls are TRBV6-6 and TRBJ2-5; weak D call: TRBD1 (5 bases). Looked up from germline, CDR1 is MNHNY and CDR2 is SVGAGI (reference sequence). The CDR3 has 14 amino acids. Trimming cost V 2 bases and J 2 bases, with 9 bases left between them. CDR3 sequence reads: CASSYVTAQETQYF. The CDR3 region has the DNA TGTGCCAGCAGTTACGTGACAGCGCAAGAGACCCAGTACTTC.

CDR3 sequence reads: CASSLVVRGPFTEAFF. The CDR3, as DNA: TGCGCCAGCAGCTTGGTTGTAAGGGGGCCCTTCACTGAAGCTTTCTTT. The chain recombines TRBV5-1 with TRBJ1-1; 7 positions match TRBD1. The CDR3 is 16 amino acids. The V and J ends lost 0 bases and 4 bases, in that order; junction bases with no gene match: 9. Looked up from germline, CDR1 is SGHRS and CDR2 is YFSETQ.

The rearrangement uses TRBV4-1 and TRBJ2-7; D is perhaps TRBD1 (6 bases). The V gene's germline CDR1 is MGHRA and CDR2 YSYEKL. Trimming removed 0 bases from V and 3 bases from J, with 12 bases in between. The CDR3 consists of 15 residues. CDR3 sequence reads: CASSQEGMTGYEQYF. In DNA form, the CDR3 reads TGCGCCAGCAGCCAAGAGGGAATGACAGGCTACGAGCAGTACTTC.

This chain links TRBV5-1 with TRBJ1-5, with 9 bases fitting TRBD1. CDR3 length equals 15 residues. The V segment lost 4 bases and the J segment 5 bases; nucleotides outside the gene matches: 7. Germline V gives CDR1 SGHRS, CDR2 YFSETQ. The CDR3 loop reads CASSIGQGIDQPQHF. CDR3 bases: TGCGCCAGCAGCATCGGACAGGGGATCGATCAGCCCCAGCATTTT.

The rearrangement joins TRBV7-9 to TRBJ2-5, with TRBD1 identical over 7 bases. The CDR3 runs 14 residues. Trimming at V came to 5 bases and at J to 2 bases, leaving 5 bases not matched to a gene. CDR1 SEHNR and CDR2 FQNEAQ come from the germline V gene (reference sequence). The DNA for the CDR3 is TGTGCCAGCAGCCAGAGACAGGGACAAGAGACCCAGTACTTC. It specifies CASSQRQGQETQYF.

The chain recombines TRBV7-2 with TRBJ2-2, with 13 positions matching TRBD2. The germline V gene has CDR1 SGHTA and CDR2 FQGNSA. The trim removed 5 bases at V and 8 bases at J, leaving 8 bases unmatched. The CDR3 is made up of 16 amino acids. The CDR3 protein is CASSTRLAGGVGELFF. The CDR3 region has the DNA TGTGCCAGCAGCACCCGACTAGCGGGAGGTGTTGGGGAGCTGTTTTTT.

The chain carries TRBV28 and TRBJ1-5, with 9 bases lining up with TRBD1. CDR1 is MDHEN and CDR2 is SYDVKM in the germline V gene. V lost 5 bases, J lost 6 bases, and 8 bases stayed unmatched. The CDR3 has 15 residues. This chain's CDR3 is CASSLGQGFRQPQHF. In DNA, the CDR3 is TGTGCCAGCAGTCTGGGACAGGGATTTCGTCAGCCCCAGCATTTT.

The CDR3 DNA sequence: TGTGCCAGCACAGGGGTCCGGCGTTACAATGAGCAGTTCTTC. It codes for CASTGVRRYNEQFF. The rearrangement joins TRBV2 to TRBJ2-1; perhaps TRBD1 as D (6 bases). This CDR3 spans 14 amino acids. Trimming left V 7 bases short and J 4 bases short, with 14 bases between. Per the germline V gene, CDR1 is SNHLY and CDR2 is FYNNEI.

This rearrangement joins TRBV19 to TRBJ2-5; 9 nucleotides line up with TRBD2. The DNA matches TRBJ2-7 better at its end, which makes the J call doubtful. Looked up from germline, CDR1 is LNHDA and CDR2 is SQIVND (reference sequence). This CDR3 contains 15 residues. The CDR3 DNA sequence: TGTGCCAGTAGTATACTGCTAGCGGGAACCTACGAGCAGTACTTC. Protein: CASSILLAGTYEQYF.

This clone was seen only a few times. The chain links TRBV28 to TRBJ2-2; 10 nucleotides align to TRBD2. Germline CDR1 is MDHEN and CDR2 is SYDVKM. Trimming at V came to 4 bases and at J to 1 base, leaving 3 bases not matched to a gene. The CDR3 is made up of 16 amino acids. DNA of the CDR3: TGTGCCAGCAGTTCGTGGACTAGCGGGAACACCGGGGAGCTGTTTTTT. Translated, it gives CASSSWTSGNTGELFF.

The chain carries TRBV7-2 and TRBJ2-2; D is ambiguous. CDR1 and CDR2 (germline): SGHTA, FQGNSA. The length of the CDR3 is 15 residues. V lost 4 bases and J 4 bases, leaving 13 bases between the germline ends. CDR3 bases: TGTGCCAGCAGCTCCTATCTGGTTAGCACCGGGGAGCTGTTTTTT. This translates into CASSSYLVSTGELFF.

The CDR3: CASSFSDWDRGGYTF. The CDR3 DNA is TGTGCCAGCAGTTTCAGCGACTGGGACAGGGGTGGCTACACCTTC. This chain links TRBV28 with TRBJ1-2; TRBD1 matches 10 bases. V trimming: 3 bases; J trimming: 7 bases; junction bases outside the gene matches: 8. Per germline, CDR1 MDHEN and CDR2 SYDVKM. CDR3 size: 15 residues.

The chain uses TRBV15 and TRBJ2-1, with D possibly matching TRBD2 (6 bases). The V end was cut by 1 base, the J end by 10 bases, with 17 bases between. The CDR3 totals 15 residues. The germline V gene has CDR1 LNHNV and CDR2 YYDKDF (reference sequence). Here the CDR3 reads CATSRAGTTGGEQFF. The CDR3 DNA is TGTGCCACCAGCAGAGCGGGAACGACCGGAGGGGAGCAGTTCTTC.

The genes are TRBV6-1 and TRBJ2-7; D uncertain. The CDR3 runs 15 residues. V lost 6 bases, J lost 0 bases, and 15 bases lay in between. CDR1 and CDR2 from the germline V gene are MNHNS and SASEGT. DNA for the CDR3: TGTGCCAGCAGCGAGGATTACACCTACTCCTACGAGCAGTACTTC. Amino acid sequence: CASSEDYTYSYEQYF.

The chain joins TRBV10-2 to TRBJ2-1; 13 nucleotides line up with TRBD2. This CDR3 comprises 13 residues. In germline, CDR1 is WSHSY, CDR2 SAAADI. Germline trimming cut 4 bases from V and 12 bases from J; bases unmatched to any gene: 3. CDR3 coding DNA: TGCGCCAGCAGTGGGACTAGCGGGAGCGGGCAGTTCTTC. Protein: CASSGTSGSGQFF.

The genes are TRBV28 and TRBJ1-5; D gene ambiguous. V lost 6 bases and J lost 6, with 15 bases in between. This CDR3 spans 14 amino acids. From germline, CDR1 is MDHEN and CDR2 SYDVKM. DNA of the CDR3: TGTGCCAGCAGGGGCGGAGGGAGAGGTCAGCCCCAGCATTTT. Encoded protein: CASRGGGRGQPQHF.

The rearrangement joins TRBV28 to TRBJ1-2; 11 nucleotides match TRBD1. V was clipped by 5 bases and J by 4 bases; unmatched bases: 9. The CDR3 has 16 amino acids. The germline gives CDR1 MDHEN, CDR2 SYDVKM. The CDR3 reads CASSRRGTGGRYGYTF. The CDR3 DNA is TGTGCCAGCAGTCGACGTGGGACAGGGGGACGCTATGGCTACACCTTC.

The chain joins TRBV6-6 to TRBJ2-1, with 7 positions matching TRBD2. The CDR3 spans 16 residues. Germline V gene lookup returns CDR1 MNHNY and CDR2 SVGAGI (reference sequence). V shed 11 bases, J shed 2 bases, and the junction held 15 bases outside the gene matches. CDR3: CAAGAPRRSPYNEQFF. The CDR3 DNA sequence: TGTGCCGCGGGAGCGCCACGGAGAAGCCCCTACAATGAGCAGTTCTTC.

This chain uses TRBV5-1 with TRBJ2-1; 13 bases align to TRBD2. Losses at the gene ends were 4 bases for V and 5 bases for J; bases not matched to a gene: 3. The CDR3 has 15 amino acids. Germline V gene lookup returns CDR1 SGHRS and CDR2 YFSETQ. This CDR3 is CASSPGTSGNNEQFF. Written as DNA, the CDR3 is TGCGCCAGCAGCCCCGGGACTAGCGGGAACAATGAGCAGTTCTTC.

This sequence joins TRBV4-3 and TRBJ2-6; D tentatively reads TRBD1 or TRBD2 (6 bases each). The CDR3 is made up of 16 amino acids. Trimming pared 0 bases from V and 2 bases from J, leaving 8 bases between. Germline CDR1 reads LGHNA; CDR2 reads YSLEER. CDR3 nucleotide sequence: TGCGCCAGCAGCCAAGATGGGGGGCCTGGGGCCAACGTCCTGACTTTC. The encoded protein is CASSQDGGPGANVLTF.

V usage is TRBV4-1 and J usage is TRBJ1-3, with no clear D. The V gene's germline CDR1 is MGHRA and CDR2 YSYEKL. The CDR3 length is 15 residues. V lost 0 bases and J lost 4, with 10 bases in between. The CDR3 DNA sequence: TGCGCCAGCAGCCAAGATGGCCTTCGAGGAAACACCATATATTTT. This sequence encodes CASSQDGLRGNTIYF.

The V gene is TRBV5-1, the J gene TRBJ1-1; 7 bases line up with TRBD1. The CDR3 runs to 16 residues. The V segment lost 0 bases and the J segment 1 base; nucleotides outside the gene matches: 6. The germline V gene encodes CDR1 SGHRS and CDR2 YFSETQ. DNA of the CDR3: TGCGCCAGCAGCTTGGGCCTCGGGACAGAGAACACTGAAGCTTTCTTT. It translates to CASSLGLGTENTEAFF.

V and J are TRBV7-6 and TRBJ1-1, with D possibly matching TRBD1 (6 bases). In germline, CDR1 is SGHVS, CDR2 FNYEAQ. Trimming stripped 5 bases from V and 0 bases from J, with 10 bases between. This CDR3 has 14 residues. The CDR3 spells CASSPGQLNTEAFF. CDR3 coding DNA: TGTGCCAGCAGCCCCGGACAGCTGAACACTGAAGCTTTCTTT.